These T cell receptor beta chains were read from a single sample in a study of blood T cell repertoires in COVID-19. Generated by immunoSEQ multiplex PCR, the TCRdb table keeps only in-frame clones and is missing some. The sample shows tens of thousands of clones, around 90% of them seen only once. Sequenced: peripheral blood. These receptors all come from a man aged 45-60 years with active COVID-19. Both conserved end residues are part of each CDR3. The D gene is left open where the match is weak. Not all rows give a size; the values are once, few, many and, for expanded clones, a class.

V gene: TRBV6-2/TRBV6-3; D gene: -; J gene: TRBJ2-3; clone size: -; CDR3 DNA: TGTGCCAGCAGTTACGTGTGGGAGGAGACCACAGATACGCAGTATTTT; CDR3 protein: CASSYVWEETTDTQYF
V gene: TRBV6-5; D gene: -; J gene: TRBJ1-1; clone size: -; CDR3 DNA: TGTGCCAGCAGGGTGGGCTTGAACACTGAAGCTTTCTTT; CDR3 protein: CASRVGLNTEAFF
V gene: TRBV12-3/TRBV12-4; D gene: TRBD1; J gene: TRBJ1-2; clone size: -; CDR3 DNA: TGTGCCAGCCATACAGGGGATGGCTACACCTTC; CDR3 protein: CASHTGDGYTF
V gene: TRBV14; D gene: TRBD2; J gene: TRBJ2-7; clone size: -; CDR3 DNA: TGTGCCAGCAGCAAAAAAGGGGGTAGCGGGGGGTCCTACGAGCAGTACTTC; CDR3 protein: CASSKKGGSGGSYEQYF
V gene: TRBV6-1; D gene: TRBD1; J gene: TRBJ1-2; clone size: once; CDR3 DNA: TGTGCCAGCAGTGCGGGGACAGGGAGATCCAACTATGGCTACACCTTC; CDR3 protein: CASSAGTGRSNYGYTF
V gene: TRBV5-6; D gene: TRBD1; J gene: TRBJ2-7; clone size: once; CDR3 DNA: TGTGCCAGCAGCGGACAGGGGTCGTCCTACGAGCAGTACTTC; CDR3 protein: CASSGQGSSYEQYF
V gene: TRBV29-1; D gene: TRBD1; J gene: TRBJ2-7; clone size: -; CDR3 DNA: TGCAGCGTCCGGACAGGGCCCGAGCAGTACTTC; CDR3 protein: CSVRTGPEQYF
V gene: TRBV5-1; D gene: TRBD2; J gene: TRBJ2-1; clone size: -; CDR3 DNA: TGCGCCAGCAGCTCGCGGGGGGGCCCCTACAATGAGCAGTTCTTC; CDR3 protein: CASSSRGGPYNEQFF
V gene: TRBV6-6; D gene: -; J gene: TRBJ2-5; clone size: -; CDR3 DNA: TGTGCCAGAAAAGCGGGGACATCCCAAGAGACCCAGTACTTC; CDR3 protein: CARKAGTSQETQYF
V gene: TRBV29-1; D gene: -; J gene: TRBJ1-4; clone size: once; CDR3 DNA: TGCAGCGCATCGCCGACTCTAACTAATGAAAAACTGTTTTTT; CDR3 protein: CSASPTLTNEKLFF
V gene: TRBV5-1; D gene: TRBD1; J gene: TRBJ2-1; clone size: -; CDR3 DNA: TGCGCCAGCAGCTCCGACAGGGGGAGGCATGAGCAGTTCTTC; CDR3 protein: CASSSDRGRHEQFF
V gene: TRBV6-5; D gene: TRBD2; J gene: TRBJ2-1; clone size: -; CDR3 DNA: TGTGCCAGCGATCGCGGGGGGGATAACAATGAGCAGTTCTTC; CDR3 protein: CASDRGGDNNEQFF
V gene: TRBV5-1; D gene: -; J gene: TRBJ1-1; clone size: -; CDR3 DNA: TGCGCCAGCACAGACCGGGCCCCGGGGAAAGCTTTCTTT; CDR3 protein: CASTDRAPGKAFF
V gene: TRBV11-3; D gene: -; J gene: TRBJ2-2; clone size: -; CDR3 DNA: TGTGCCAGCAGCTTAGACTACACCGGGGAGCTGTTTTTT; CDR3 protein: CASSLDYTGELFF
V gene: TRBV29-1; D gene: TRBD2; J gene: TRBJ2-1; clone size: -; CDR3 DNA: TGCAGCGTGGGACTAGCGGGGGGGAATGAGCAGTTCTTC; CDR3 protein: CSVGLAGGNEQFF
V gene: TRBV29-1; D gene: -; J gene: TRBJ2-7; clone size: once; CDR3 DNA: TGCAGCGTTGTTCAAATGTACGAGCAGTACTTC; CDR3 protein: CSVVQMYEQYF
V gene: TRBV5-1; D gene: TRBD2; J gene: TRBJ2-2; clone size: -; CDR3 DNA: TGCGCCAGCAGCCACGGCGGGGGGAACACCGGGGAGCTGTTTTTT; CDR3 protein: CASSHGGGNTGELFF
V gene: TRBV10-3; D gene: TRBD2; J gene: TRBJ2-3; clone size: -; CDR3 DNA: TGTGCCATCAGTGTGCAGAGGACTAGCGGGGAAAATACGCAGTATTTT; CDR3 protein: CAISVQRTSGENTQYF
V gene: TRBV7-2; D gene: -; J gene: TRBJ2-3; clone size: few; CDR3 DNA: TGTGCCAGCAGGCAGGGGTCCACAGATACGCAGTATTTT; CDR3 protein: CASRQGSTDTQYF
V gene: TRBV5-5; D gene: TRBD2; J gene: TRBJ2-3; clone size: -; CDR3 DNA: TGTGCCAGCAGCTTACCAGCGGGGGGGCGAGATACGCAGTATTTT; CDR3 protein: CASSLPAGGRDTQYF
V gene: TRBV11-2; D gene: -; J gene: TRBJ2-7; clone size: -; CDR3 DNA: TGTGCCAGCAGCTGGGGAGAAGCCGCCGTTTCGAACTTC; CDR3 protein: CASSWGEAAVSNF
V gene: TRBV18; D gene: TRBD1; J gene: TRBJ2-7; clone size: -; CDR3 DNA: TGTGCCAGCTCAGACAGGGGTTTGGCCTACGAGCAGTACTTC; CDR3 protein: CASSDRGLAYEQYF